A single sample is the source of the 11 T cell receptor beta chains below, sequenced in a study of blood T cell repertoires in COVID-19. Repertoires were generated with immunoSEQ multiplex PCR, while TCRdb's copy carries only in-frame clones and drops some. Of approximately 250,000 clones in the sample, approximately 82% were seen once. Sequencing used peripheral blood. The receptors originated from a middle-aged woman who had recovered from COVID-19.

This chain connects TRBV6-5 to TRBJ1-5; maybe TRBD1 (6 bases). Germline V lookup: CDR1 MNHEY, CDR2 SVGAGI. The length of the CDR3 is 15 residues. V lost 6 bases, J lost 6 bases, and 18 bases lay in between. The CDR3 region has the DNA TGTGCCAGCAGAGTCGGGGGGGGCGATTTTCAGCCCCAGCATTTT. It translates to CASRVGGGDFQPQHF.

The J gene is TRBJ2-1, the V gene TRBV2; 11 nucleotides line up with TRBD2. V trimming: 6 bases; J trimming: 2 bases; junction bases outside the gene matches: 6. CDR1 is SNHLY, CDR2 FYNNEI, per germline. The CDR3 sequence is 16 residues long. CDR3 nucleotide sequence: TGTGCCAGCAGGCTCCTAGCGGGGGGCGCCTACAATGAGCAGTTCTTC. Encoded protein: CASRLLAGGAYNEQFF.

This chain uses TRBV5-1 with TRBJ2-1; 9 bases agree with TRBD1. V trimming: 3 bases; J trimming: 7 bases; junction bases outside the gene matches: 5. CDR1 SGHRS and CDR2 YFSETQ come from the germline V gene. CDR3 length: 14 residues. CDR3 region: CASSYPGQGNEQFF. The CDR3 nucleotides read TGCGCCAGCAGCTACCCGGGACAGGGAAATGAGCAGTTCTTC.

The V call is TRBV28, the J call TRBJ2-7; tentative D call: TRBD1 (6 bases). The germline V gene encodes CDR1 MDHEN and CDR2 SYDVKM. This CDR3 is 11 amino acids long. Trimming cost V 11 bases and J 7 bases, with 15 bases left between them. CDR3 nucleotides: TGTGCCGGTTCAGGGGTAGGGGAGCAGTACTTC. This codes for CAGSGVGEQYF.

DNA for the CDR3: TGTGCCAGCAAAATACCGGGACAGTTAGACACTGAAGCTTTCTTT. Its translation: CASKIPGQLDTEAFF. The rearrangement uses TRBV27 and TRBJ1-1; 7 bases are shared with TRBD1. The CDR3 covers 15 residues. V lost 7 bases, J lost 3 bases, and 11 bases stayed unmatched. Germline lookup yields CDR1 MNHEY and CDR2 SMNVEV (reference sequence).

J is TRBJ2-7 and V is TRBV7-8, with D perhaps TRBD1 (5 bases). The CDR3 spans 13 residues. Germline V CDR1 and CDR2: SGHVS, FQNEAQ. Trimming left V 3 bases short and J 2 bases short, with 8 bases between. The CDR3 loop is CASSLQGTYEQYF. The CDR3 nucleotides are TGTGCCAGCAGCTTGCAGGGAACCTACGAGCAGTACTTC.

V gene TRBV7-2 combines with J gene TRBJ1-2; 7 nucleotides align to TRBD1. Germline CDR1 and CDR2: SGHTA and FQGNSA. V trimming: 3 bases; J trimming: 0 bases; junction bases outside the gene matches: 4. The length of the CDR3 is 15 residues. DNA for the CDR3: TGTGCCAGCAGCTTTGAACAGGGGCCTAACTATGGCTACACCTTC. Protein: CASSFEQGPNYGYTF.

This clone occurred once. The J gene is TRBJ1-2, the V gene TRBV7-9, with 7 positions matching TRBD1. The trim removed 4 bases at V and 5 bases at J, leaving 4 bases unmatched. The CDR3 has 13 amino acids. Per germline, CDR1 SEHNR and CDR2 FQNEAQ (reference sequence). CDR3 region: CASSSTGAYGYTF. In DNA form, the CDR3 reads TGTGCCAGCAGCTCCACAGGGGCGTATGGCTACACCTTC.

The DNA of the CDR3 is TGCGCCAGCAGCACCTCGGGGGGATACACTGAAGCTTTCTTT. The encoded protein is CASSTSGGYTEAFF. The V and J genes are TRBV5-1 and TRBJ1-1; TRBD1 might be the D (5 bases). The CDR3 runs 14 residues. V was shortened by 4 bases and J by 3 bases, with 13 bases between the two germline ends. Germline V gene sequence: CDR1 SGHRS, CDR2 YFSETQ. Full variable domain (remainder filled in from reference TRBV5-1 and TRBJ1-1): KAGVTQTPRYLIKTRGQQVTLSCSPISGHRSVSWYQQTPGQGLQFLFEYFSETQRNKGNFPGRFSGRQFSNSRSEMNVSTLELGDSALYLCASSTSGGYTEAFFGQGTRLTVV.

CDR3 in amino acids: CASSSRTSGGDEQFF. The DNA of the CDR3 is TGTGCCAGCAGTTCGAGGACTAGCGGGGGCGATGAGCAGTTCTTC. The rearrangement uses TRBV28 and TRBJ2-1, with TRBD2 identical over 13 bases. In germline, CDR1 is MDHEN, CDR2 SYDVKM. The V and J ends lost 4 bases and 8 bases, in that order; junction bases with no gene match: 5. The CDR3 sequence is 15 residues long.

The chain links TRBV4-1 to TRBJ1-6, with TRBD1 matching 8 bases. With V trimmed by 6 bases and J by 8 bases, 0 bases remained unmatched. Germline V gene sequence: CDR1 MGHRA, CDR2 YSYEKL. This CDR3 contains 12 residues. The CDR3 spells CASRTGDSPLHF. Written as DNA, the CDR3 is TGCGCCAGCAGGACAGGGGATTCACCCCTCCACTTT.